The sample holds many counts of the clone carrying this TCR beta chain. The target antigen is unknown. The sample belongs to a study of T cells in Graves' hyperthyroidism and ophthalmopathy. Individuals with ophthalmopathy presented a Clinical Activity Score of at least 3, a NOSPECS grade of at least 4 and a duration under 3 months. Study conclusions and caveats: A median around 5.9 months before onset, the model predicted ophthalmopathy. Appearing also in blood were most of the thyroid clonotypes expanded above 0.001.

After removal of 3 bases from V and 6 bases from J, the junction contained 10 bases not matched to a gene. This CDR3 is built from 16 residues. The germline CDR1 and CDR2 sequences are SGHRS and YFSETQ. Amplification targeted TCR beta CDR3 regions from RNA transcripts. The HTBI primer set drove a first-round RT-PCR of the TCR CDR3. MiXCR, applied by TCRdb to the multiplex PCR reads, yields one record per CDR3 protein. The sample has 500,000 to 650,000 distinct CDR3 sequences, just under 20% seen once. The chain uses TRBV5-1 and TRBJ1-1; 11 nucleotides match TRBD1. The sequenced material came from blood. This clonotype was obtained from a man between 35 and 55 years old with Graves' ophthalmopathy. CDR3 DNA: TGCGCCAGCAGCTCAAGGTGGGACAGGGGGGTTGCTGAAGCTTTCTTT. It specifies CASSSRWDRGVAEAFF. The variable domain in full, with the rest retrieved from reference TRBV5-1 and TRBJ1-1, is KAGVTQTPRYLIKTRGQQVTLSCSPISGHRSVSWYQQTPGQGLQFLFEYFSETQRNKGNFPGRFSGRQFSNSRSEMNVSTLELGDSALYLCASSSRWDRGVAEAFFGQGTRLTVV.